The rows below give T cell receptor beta chains drawn from one sample of a study of T-cell memory formation after mild COVID-19. TCRdb used MiXCR to reprocess the 5' RACE reads, holding one entry per CDR3 protein. The top ten clones hold around an eighth of a sample with 430,000 or so distinct CDR3 sequences, roughly 25% of them seen once. Material for sequencing was PBMCs or a T cell subset sorted from them (not recorded which). The receptors originated from an adult woman who had mild COVID-19 (a few samples of this study predate the infection). Cell type and time point are not known. Each CDR3 is given with its conserved first and last residue.

cdr3_aa: CASSVEGGYGNTIYF
v_call: TRBV9
cdr3_length: 15

cdr3_aa: CSARVTGTYGYTF
v_call: TRBV20-1
cdr3_length: 13

cdr3_aa: CASSSSSGGRVGYTF
v_call: TRBV7-8
cdr3_length: 15

cdr3_aa: CASSLDPDTGELFF
v_call: TRBV7-9
cdr3_length: 14

cdr3_aa: CASSYSGQPEAFF
v_call: TRBV6-5
cdr3_length: 13

cdr3_aa: CASSYGRAREQYF
v_call: TRBV18
cdr3_length: 13

cdr3_aa: CATSSRGEVSYNEQFF
v_call: TRBV15
cdr3_length: 16

cdr3_aa: CASSWGTASSGNTIYF
v_call: TRBV7-9
cdr3_length: 16

cdr3_aa: CSAANYNSPLHF
v_call: TRBV20-1
cdr3_length: 12

cdr3_aa: CSVEGQGADNEQFF
v_call: TRBV29-1
cdr3_length: 14

cdr3_aa: CASSLVQTHSPLHF
v_call: TRBV7-9
cdr3_length: 14

cdr3_aa: CASSLGTSGARNEQFF
v_call: TRBV5-6
cdr3_length: 16

cdr3_aa: CASSDGTSRPGELFF
v_call: TRBV7-9
cdr3_length: 15

cdr3_aa: CAISDMGGTEAFF
v_call: TRBV10-3
cdr3_length: 13

cdr3_aa: CASSSLSSGSSADTQYF
v_call: TRBV12-3/TRBV12-4
cdr3_length: 17

cdr3_aa: CASSWTSGNTGELFF
v_call: TRBV6-5
cdr3_length: 15

cdr3_aa: CAWSVLVGQLEVF
v_call: TRBV30
cdr3_length: 13

cdr3_aa: CASRLGGANVLTF
v_call: TRBV7-9
cdr3_length: 13

cdr3_aa: CASSLGQAAGPLHF
v_call: TRBV12-3/TRBV12-4
cdr3_length: 14

cdr3_aa: CSVAGLTNYGYTF
v_call: TRBV29-1
cdr3_length: 13

cdr3_aa: CASSLGYGPDNYEQYF
v_call: TRBV7-6
cdr3_length: 16

cdr3_aa: CASSVGLAGEGDTQYF
v_call: TRBV9
cdr3_length: 16

cdr3_aa: CASSLPGTGVETQYF
v_call: TRBV12-3/TRBV12-4
cdr3_length: 15

cdr3_aa: CASSPTSVDNEQFF
v_call: TRBV12-3/TRBV12-4
cdr3_length: 14

cdr3_aa: CASSLGARTTGELFF
v_call: TRBV5-1
cdr3_length: 15

cdr3_aa: CANGQATHLNYGYTF
v_call: TRBV23-1
cdr3_length: 15

cdr3_aa: CASSLVPGNHEQYF
v_call: TRBV5-4
cdr3_length: 14

cdr3_aa: CASSLGPWDRAGNTIYF
v_call: TRBV5-1
cdr3_length: 17

cdr3_aa: CASSYLGGYNNEQFF
v_call: TRBV6-2/TRBV6-3
cdr3_length: 15

cdr3_aa: CASSYGGAIGELFF
v_call: TRBV4-1
cdr3_length: 14

cdr3_aa: CASSQDPDSPYEQYF
v_call: TRBV3-1
cdr3_length: 15

cdr3_aa: CASSPERQGNEQFF
v_call: TRBV18
cdr3_length: 14

cdr3_aa: CSARLAGGSHYNEQFF
v_call: TRBV20-1
cdr3_length: 16

cdr3_aa: CASSLTGTSGYTF
v_call: TRBV7-9
cdr3_length: 13

cdr3_aa: CASGGLPHYEQYF
v_call: TRBV4-2
cdr3_length: 13

cdr3_aa: CASSLEQHVLTF
v_call: TRBV5-1
cdr3_length: 12

cdr3_aa: CASSQGRAFQQYF
v_call: TRBV3-1
cdr3_length: 13

cdr3_aa: CASSTGQNTGELFF
v_call: TRBV2
cdr3_length: 14

cdr3_aa: CASSLSQGAVNNIQYF
v_call: TRBV5-4
cdr3_length: 16

cdr3_aa: CASSSGLVETQYF
v_call: TRBV7-2
cdr3_length: 13

cdr3_aa: CRPDSPNTEAFF
v_call: TRBV20-1
cdr3_length: 12

cdr3_aa: CSLGMSALRNNEQFF
v_call: TRBV29-1
cdr3_length: 15

cdr3_aa: CASGGPNNYGYTF
v_call: TRBV12-3/TRBV12-4
cdr3_length: 13

cdr3_aa: CSANLQGETQYF
v_call: TRBV20-1
cdr3_length: 12

cdr3_aa: CASRLAEGTGEQYF
v_call: TRBV6-5
cdr3_length: 14